These 19 T cell receptor beta chains originate from one sample sequenced in a study of CD8+ T cells in alopecia areata. Investigators isolated RNA and reverse transcribed it into cDNA to act as the sequencing template. Produced via immunoSEQ multiplex PCR; TCRdb's table is partial and in-frame only. In the table there are fewer than 200,000 clones, about 61% of which are singletons. Indicated treatment: oral pan-JAK inhibitor, 5-10 mg twice daily. The sequencing here drew on CD4+ T cells sorted from blood, taken at approximately week 56, from a patient treated with tofacitinib. The receptor set was obtained from a human donor with alopecia areata.

V and J are TRBV30 and TRBJ1-2, with 8 positions matching TRBD1. Germline CDR1 and CDR2: GTSNPN and SVGIG (reference sequence). The CDR3 is 14 residues long. V was pared by 0 bases and J by 6 bases, with 6 bases of the junction left unmatched. The DNA for the CDR3 is TGTGCCTGGAGTGTACCCGGACAGGGACATGGCTACACCTTC. Translating it yields CAWSVPGQGHGYTF.

The V call is TRBV5-1, the J call TRBJ1-1; D uncertain. V was trimmed by 0 bases and J by 0 bases, leaving 6 bases between them. The CDR3 runs 14 residues. The germline V gene encodes CDR1 SGHRS and CDR2 YFSETQ. In nucleotides, the CDR3 is TGCGCCAGCAGCTTGGCTACATTGAACACTGAAGCTTTCTTT. It translates to CASSLATLNTEAFF.

This chain uses TRBV7-9 with TRBJ1-5; 9 bases agree with TRBD1. Trimming at V came to 5 bases and at J to 4 bases, leaving 6 bases not matched to a gene. CDR1 and CDR2 from the germline V gene are SEHNR and FQNEAQ (reference sequence). The CDR3 loop spans 15 amino acids. The CDR3 DNA sequence: TGTGCCAGCAGCGGTGGGACAGGGCCTAATCAGCCCCAGCATTTT. Translation gives CASSGGTGPNQPQHF.

This sequence joins TRBV4-2 and TRBJ1-2; 10 bases are shared with TRBD1. The CDR3 is made up of 15 amino acids. J was trimmed by 1 base and V by 1 base; bases with no gene match: 0. The germline gives CDR1 LGHNA, CDR2 YNFKEQ. The CDR3 coding sequence is TGTGCCAGCAGCCAAGGGGACAGGGGTAACTATGGCTACACCTTC. As protein: CASSQGDRGNYGYTF.

The chain is built from TRBV6-7 and TRBJ2-2; 7 nucleotides align to TRBD1. TRBV6-7 is classed as an ORF, of uncertain function. V lost 5 bases to trimming and J lost 0 bases; unmatched junction nucleotides: 18. The CDR3 runs 20 residues. The CDR3 is CASSGSGTVYHQANTGELFF. CDR3 bases: TGTGCCAGCAGTGGATCCGGGACAGTATATCACCAGGCGAACACCGGGGAGCTGTTTTTT.

In its sample, this clone was seen many times. This chain connects TRBV6-5 to TRBJ2-3; D uncertain. The CDR3 runs to 15 residues. V shed 0 bases and J shed 6 bases, with 13 bases lying between them. Germline V gene data show CDR1 as MNHEY and CDR2 as SVGAGI. CDR3 DNA sequence: TGTGCCAGCAGTTACTCGGGCAGCCATGGGGATACGCAGTATTTT. This encodes CASSYSGSHGDTQYF.

This sequence joins TRBV2 and TRBJ2-3; tentatively, D is TRBD1 or TRBD2 (6 bases each). The V gene lost 7 bases and the J gene lost 2 bases, with 19 bases spanning the gap. The CDR3 is 16 residues long. The V gene's germline CDR1 is SNHLY and CDR2 FYNNEI. The CDR3 is CASTLNRGTNTDTQYF. For the CDR3, the DNA is TGTGCCAGCACCCTCAACCGGGGGACAAACACAGATACGCAGTATTTT.

The chain links TRBV4-1 to TRBJ2-5; 7 positions agree with TRBD2. The CDR3 is 17 residues long. Germline-derived CDR1 and CDR2 are MGHRA and YSYEKL. The J segment lost 2 bases and the V segment lost 0 bases, leaving 9 bases of the junction unmatched. The CDR3, as DNA: TGCGCCAGCAGCCAAGATCGTACTAGCGTAGTACAAGAGACCCAGTACTTC. Protein product: CASSQDRTSVVQETQYF.

This clone has just a few counts. The rearrangement joins TRBV14 to TRBJ2-7, with 9 bases lining up with TRBD2. The V gene end was trimmed by 1 base and the J gene end by 7 bases; junction bases not matched to a gene: 5. In germline, CDR1 is SGHDN, CDR2 FVKESK. The CDR3 is 14 residues long. In DNA, the CDR3 is TGTGCCAGCAGCCAAGTCGTTAGCGGGGGAGAGCAGTACTTC. Encoded protein: CASSQVVSGGEQYF.

The chain has TRBV4-1 and TRBJ1-3, with unresolved D. CDR1 is MGHRA, CDR2 YSYEKL, per germline. V lost 4 bases to trimming and J lost 0 bases, with 13 bases between them. The CDR3 totals 16 residues. The CDR3, as DNA: TGCGCCAGCAGCCGCAATACTGCGAACTCTGGAAACACCATATATTTT. Protein sequence: CASSRNTANSGNTIYF.

This clone has more than one count but fewer than ten. The rearrangement links TRBV4-1 to TRBJ2-7; D is perhaps TRBD2 (5 bases). Germline V gene sequence: CDR1 MGHRA, CDR2 YSYEKL. Trimming shortened V by 7 bases and J by 2 bases, and 18 bases separated the two germline ends. The CDR3 runs to 15 residues. For the CDR3, the DNA is TGCGCCAGCACTTTCGGGGAACAAGGCGCCTACGAGCAGTACTTC. Protein product: CASTFGEQGAYEQYF.

The chain carries TRBV5-1 and TRBJ2-3, with 10 bases fitting TRBD1. The CDR3 extends over 15 amino acids. Germline V gives CDR1 SGHRS, CDR2 YFSETQ. With 3 bases clipped from V and 3 bases from J, the junction kept 4 bases outside the gene matches. The CDR3 spells CASSYRGQGTDTQYF. CDR3 nucleotide sequence: TGCGCCAGCAGCTATCGGGGACAGGGGACAGATACGCAGTATTTT.

This clone has a count of ten or more. The chain links TRBV9 to TRBJ2-1; 8 positions match TRBD2. Germline CDR1 SGDLS, CDR2 YYNGEE. V shed 4 bases, J shed 5 bases, and the junction held 11 bases outside the gene matches. The CDR3 runs to 16 residues. CDR3 in amino acids: CASSPIGGGIDNEQFF. The DNA of the CDR3 is TGTGCCAGCAGCCCAATAGGCGGGGGGATTGACAATGAGCAGTTCTTC.

This clone was observed a few times. This chain uses TRBV29-1 with TRBJ2-1; D possibly corresponds to TRBD2 (5 bases). CDR3 length: 13 residues. With 6 bases removed from V and 2 bases from J, the gap between germline ends came to 11 bases. Germline lookup yields CDR1 SQVTM and CDR2 ANQGSEA. The CDR3 DNA reads as TGCAGCGTCCGGGGATTAACCTACAATGAGCAGTTCTTC. Translation gives CSVRGLTYNEQFF.

This rearrangement joins TRBV9 to TRBJ1-3; D ambiguous. The CDR3 is 13 amino acids. Germline CDR1 is SGDLS and CDR2 is YYNGEE. The V end lost 4 bases, the J end lost 4 bases, and 9 bases lay between the germline ends. The CDR3 is CASSPAAGNTIYF. In nucleotides, the CDR3 is TGTGCCAGCAGCCCCGCCGCCGGAAACACCATATATTTT.

This clone was counted a few times. The chain combines TRBV29-1 with TRBJ2-1; 7 bases map to TRBD1. Germline V gene lookup returns CDR1 SQVTM and CDR2 ANQGSEA. With V trimmed by 3 bases and J by 3 bases, 2 bases remained unmatched. The CDR3 loop spans 13 amino acids. The DNA of the CDR3 is TGCAGCGTTGAGGGACAGCTCTACAATGAGCAGTTCTTC. Translated, it gives CSVEGQLYNEQFF.

This clone appeared a single time. The gene calls are TRBV7-2 and TRBJ2-7, with TRBD2 matching over 8 bases. Trimming took 2 bases from V and 0 from J; bases not matched to a gene: 3. Germline V gene sequence: CDR1 SGHTA, CDR2 FQGNSA. There are 15 residues in the CDR3. Here the CDR3 reads CASSLLAGLSYEQYF. CDR3 sequence (DNA): TGTGCCAGCAGCTTACTAGCGGGCCTCTCCTACGAGCAGTACTTC.

The J gene is TRBJ1-1, the V gene TRBV10-3; D is possibly TRBD1 (5 bases). Trimming pared 5 bases from V and 0 bases from J, leaving 19 bases between. Germline loops: CDR1 ENHRY, CDR2 SYGVKD. The length of the CDR3 is 17 residues. This CDR3 is CAISLKRGNMMNTEAFF. CDR3 nucleotide sequence: TGTGCCATCAGTCTTAAACGGGGGAACATGATGAACACTGAAGCTTTCTTT.

The chain joins TRBV7-9 to TRBJ2-1; tentatively, D is TRBD1 or TRBD2 (5 bases each). V was shortened by 1 base and J by 10 bases, with 14 bases between the two germline ends. The germline gives CDR1 SEHNR, CDR2 FQNEAQ (reference sequence). The length of the CDR3 is 14 residues. In DNA, the CDR3 is TGTGCCAGCAGCTTAGTTGAGGGGCTTGACGAGCAGTTCTTC. This gives the protein CASSLVEGLDEQFF.